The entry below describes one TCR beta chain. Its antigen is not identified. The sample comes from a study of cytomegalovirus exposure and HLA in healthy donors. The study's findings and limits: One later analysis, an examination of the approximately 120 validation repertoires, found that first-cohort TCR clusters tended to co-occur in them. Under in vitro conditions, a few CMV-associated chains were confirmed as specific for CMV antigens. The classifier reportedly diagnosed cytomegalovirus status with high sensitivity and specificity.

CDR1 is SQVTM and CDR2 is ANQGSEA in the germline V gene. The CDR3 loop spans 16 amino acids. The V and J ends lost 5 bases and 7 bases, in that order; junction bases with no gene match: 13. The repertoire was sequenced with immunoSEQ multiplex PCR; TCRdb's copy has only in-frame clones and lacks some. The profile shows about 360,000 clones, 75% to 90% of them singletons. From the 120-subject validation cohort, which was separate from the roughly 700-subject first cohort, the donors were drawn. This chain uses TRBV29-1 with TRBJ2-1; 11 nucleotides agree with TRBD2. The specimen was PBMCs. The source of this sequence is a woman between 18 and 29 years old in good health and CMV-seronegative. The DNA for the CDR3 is TGCAGCGTTTCCACCAGTAGCGGGGGGGCCGGGAATGAGCAGTTCTTC. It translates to CSVSTSSGGAGNEQFF.